These T cell receptor beta chains were read from a single sample in a study of blood T cell repertoires in COVID-19. TCRdb's copy holds only in-frame clones and misses some; the assay was immunoSEQ multiplex PCR. Of under 300,000 clones in the sample, approximately 85% were seen once. Sequencing was done on a sample of PBMCs or T cells enriched from blood (not recorded which). The receptors were sampled from a woman between 25 and 40 years old who had recovered from COVID-19. Each CDR3 is given with its conserved first and last residue. A D gene is named only where the DNA matches it firmly. Some rows mark clone size as missing; the rest say once, few, many or name a class of expanded clone.

CDR3 DNA	CDR3 protein	D gene	clone size	V gene	J gene
TGTGCCAGTAGTACCCCACGAAAGAGCATGAACACTGAAGCTTTCTTT	CASSTPRKSMNTEAFF	-	-	TRBV19	TRBJ1-1
TGCGCCAGCAGGCCAGGGTCTGGAAACACCATATATTTT	CASRPGSGNTIYF	-	once	TRBV5-1	TRBJ1-3
TGTGCCAGCAGCTTAGGACAGCTGAACACTGAAGCTTTCTTT	CASSLGQLNTEAFF	-	-	TRBV7-9	TRBJ1-1
TGTGCCAGCAGTGAAGCGGCCGGGTCACCCCTCCACTTT	CASSEAAGSPLHF	-	-	TRBV2	TRBJ1-6
TGTGCCAGCAGTTTATACATGACCGGGGAGCTGTTTTTT	CASSLYMTGELFF	-	-	TRBV27	TRBJ2-2
TGTGCCAGCAGTTGGTTACAGAGAAACACTGAAGCTTTCTTT	CASSWLQRNTEAFF	-	-	TRBV28	TRBJ1-1
TGTGCCAGCAGCGGGAGCGAGTCTCTTCCCCAGCATTTT	CASSGSESLPQHF	-	-	TRBV9	TRBJ1-5
TGTGCCAGCAGCCCTCTCGGACAGGGGGTAGCTTTCTTT	CASSPLGQGVAFF	TRBD1	-	TRBV7-2	TRBJ1-1
TGTGCCAGCAGTTACTCGGGTCATCGGGCCCAGCATTTT	CASSYSGHRAQHF	-	-	TRBV6-2/TRBV6-3	TRBJ1-5
TGTGCCAGCAGCGGGAGGACAGGGGTACTTGGCTACACCTTC	CASSGRTGVLGYTF	TRBD1	-	TRBV7-2	TRBJ1-2
TGCGCCAGCAGCTTGGATCCCGGGGGCACCATATATTTT	CASSLDPGGTIYF	-	-	TRBV5-1	TRBJ1-3
TGTGCCACCACTGAACTCTGGGGACATTACTCTGGAAACACCATATATTTT	CATTELWGHYSGNTIYF	-	-	TRBV5-5	TRBJ1-3
TGTGCCAGCAGCGCCGGGGGACAGGGTGTTAACACTGAAGCTTTCTTT	CASSAGGQGVNTEAFF	TRBD1	once	TRBV9	TRBJ1-1
TGTGCCAGCTCACAGTACGGGAACAGGGGGCTAACAGATACGCAGTATTTT	CASSQYGNRGLTDTQYF	TRBD1	-	TRBV18	TRBJ2-3
TGTGCCAGCAGTGAAAATGGATTGGGGACAGGGCCGTCGGGAGCTTTCTTT	CASSENGLGTGPSGAFF	TRBD1	-	TRBV6-1	TRBJ1-1
TGTGCCAGCAGCCAAGGGGTTAACACTGAAGCTTTCTTT	CASSQGVNTEAFF	-	-	TRBV9	TRBJ1-1
TGCGCCAGCAGCCAACGGGAGAACTATGGCTACACCTTC	CASSQRENYGYTF	-	-	TRBV4-1	TRBJ1-2
TGTGCCAGCAGAGCCGGGACAGCTAACACTGAAGCTTTCTTT	CASRAGTANTEAFF	TRBD1	-	TRBV6-5	TRBJ1-1
TGTGCCAGCAGTTTTGGCGGTAACACTGAAGCTTTCTTT	CASSFGGNTEAFF	-	-	TRBV12-3/TRBV12-4	TRBJ1-1
TGTGCCAGCAGTTTATACCCTAGCGGGATCGCCTCCTACGAGCAGTACTTC	CASSLYPSGIASYEQYF	TRBD2	-	TRBV27	TRBJ2-7
TGTGCCAGCAGCTCGTCGCCATGGACAGGGAGGGATTATGGCTACACCTTC	CASSSSPWTGRDYGYTF	TRBD1	-	TRBV5-4	TRBJ1-2
TGTGCCAGTTCCTCGACAGGGGTGTACACTGAAGCTTTCTTT	CASSSTGVYTEAFF	TRBD1	-	TRBV19	TRBJ1-1
TGTGCCACCAGCAGAGGACAGGTACTGGAGGAGGCTTTCTTT	CATSRGQVLEEAFF	-	few	TRBV15	TRBJ1-1
TGTGCCAGCTCACCTCGCGGGGGGAATCAGCCCCAGCATTTT	CASSPRGGNQPQHF	-	once	TRBV18	TRBJ1-5
TGTGCCACCAGTGATTCGGGTGGGGACAGGGTCGACGGCAATCAGCCCCAGCATTTT	CATSDSGGDRVDGNQPQHF	TRBD1	once	TRBV24-1	TRBJ1-5
TGTGCCAGTAGTCTTTGGACAGGGAAGAACACTGAAGCTTTCTTT	CASSLWTGKNTEAFF	TRBD1	few	TRBV19	TRBJ1-1
TGTGCCAGCAGGCTGGATTCAGGGCTTCGGGAGCAGTACTTC	CASRLDSGLREQYF	-	-	TRBV27	TRBJ2-7
TGTGCCTCCTCGCCGGGCACAGATACGCAGTATTTT	CASSPGTDTQYF	-	-	TRBV24-1	TRBJ2-3
TGTGCCAGCAGTTTTAGTTCGCGTGAGCAGTTCTTC	CASSFSSREQFF	-	-	TRBV27	TRBJ2-1
TGTGCCATCAGTGAACTAACAAGAAGGTTGGATACGCAGTATTTT	CAISELTRRLDTQYF	-	-	TRBV10-3	TRBJ2-3
TGCGCCAGCAAGGGAGGGGGTAACACTGAAGCTTTCTTT	CASKGGGNTEAFF	-	-	TRBV4-1	TRBJ1-1
TGTGCCAGCAGCGTAGTAGGAGGAGACAGGCCCCGAAACACCGGGGAGCTGTTTTTT	CASSVVGGDRPRNTGELFF	-	-	TRBV9	TRBJ2-2
TGTGCCAGCAGGCTACAGGGGGCGACCACTGAAGCTTTCTTT	CASRLQGATTEAFF	TRBD1	-	TRBV6-5	TRBJ1-1
TGCAGCGTTGGAGGCAAGGCCCCTGCGTCCTACGAGCAGTACTTC	CSVGGKAPASYEQYF	-	-	TRBV29-1	TRBJ2-7
TGTGCCAGCACCCGCTTATCCGAGGGTCAGCCCCAGCATTTT	CASTRLSEGQPQHF	-	-	TRBV28	TRBJ1-5
TGTGCCAGCAGCCCCCGGACAGGGTCCCAAGAGACCCAGTACTTC	CASSPRTGSQETQYF	TRBD1	-	TRBV7-9	TRBJ2-5
TGTGCCATCGTTGGACAGCCGAACACTGAAGCTTTCTTT	CAIVGQPNTEAFF	-	-	TRBV10-3	TRBJ1-1
TGTGCCTGGAGTTTCCCCGACAGGGGCACTGAAGCTTTCTTT	CAWSFPDRGTEAFF	TRBD1	-	TRBV30	TRBJ1-1
TGTGCCAGCAGCCTTCGTGGGGCCTTCACAGATACGCAGTATTTT	CASSLRGAFTDTQYF	-	-	TRBV2	TRBJ2-3
TGTGCCAGCAGCTTAACTCAGGGACTACCCAGGGATGGTGAGCAGTTCTTC	CASSLTQGLPRDGEQFF	TRBD2	-	TRBV7-3	TRBJ2-1